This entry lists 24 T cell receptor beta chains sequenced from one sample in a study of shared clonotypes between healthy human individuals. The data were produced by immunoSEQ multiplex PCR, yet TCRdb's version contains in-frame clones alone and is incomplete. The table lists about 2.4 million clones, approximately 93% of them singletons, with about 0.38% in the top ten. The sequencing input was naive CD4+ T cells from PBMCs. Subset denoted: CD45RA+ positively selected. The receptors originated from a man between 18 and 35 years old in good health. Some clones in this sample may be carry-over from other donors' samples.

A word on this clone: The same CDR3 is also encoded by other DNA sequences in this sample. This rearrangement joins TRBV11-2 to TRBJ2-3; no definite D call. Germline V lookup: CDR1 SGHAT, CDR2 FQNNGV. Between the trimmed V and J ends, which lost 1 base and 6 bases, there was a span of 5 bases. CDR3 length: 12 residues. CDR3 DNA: TGTGCCAGCAGCTTAGTTTCGGATACGCAGTATTTT. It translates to CASSLVSDTQYF.

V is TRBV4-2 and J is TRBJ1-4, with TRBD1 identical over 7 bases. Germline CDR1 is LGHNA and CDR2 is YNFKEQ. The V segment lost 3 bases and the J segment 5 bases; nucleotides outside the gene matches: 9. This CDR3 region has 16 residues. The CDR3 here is CASSQARGGMNEKLFF. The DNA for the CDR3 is TGTGCCAGCAGCCAGGCCAGGGGGGGAATGAATGAAAAACTGTTTTTT.

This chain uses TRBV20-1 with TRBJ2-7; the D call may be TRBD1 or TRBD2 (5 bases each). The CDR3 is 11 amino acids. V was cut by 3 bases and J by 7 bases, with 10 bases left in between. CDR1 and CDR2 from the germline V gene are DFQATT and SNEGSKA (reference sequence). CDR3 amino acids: CSARPGREQYF. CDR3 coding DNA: TGCAGTGCTAGGCCGGGACGGGAGCAGTACTTC.

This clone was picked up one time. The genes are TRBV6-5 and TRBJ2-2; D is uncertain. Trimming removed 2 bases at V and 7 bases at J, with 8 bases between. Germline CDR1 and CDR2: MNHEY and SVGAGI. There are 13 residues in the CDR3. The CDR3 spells CASSYKGHGELFF. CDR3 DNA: TGTGCCAGCAGTTACAAAGGGCACGGGGAGCTGTTTTTT.

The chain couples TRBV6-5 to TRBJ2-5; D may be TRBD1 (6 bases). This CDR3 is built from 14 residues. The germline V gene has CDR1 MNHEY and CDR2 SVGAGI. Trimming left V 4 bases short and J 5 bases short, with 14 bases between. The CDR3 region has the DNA TGTGCCAGCAGTTTCAGGGACACCGTCGAGACCCAGTACTTC. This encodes CASSFRDTVETQYF.

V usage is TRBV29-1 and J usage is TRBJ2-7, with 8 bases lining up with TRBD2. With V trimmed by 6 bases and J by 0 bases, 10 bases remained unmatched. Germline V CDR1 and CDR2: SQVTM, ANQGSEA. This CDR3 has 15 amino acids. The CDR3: CSVAKTSEISYEQYF. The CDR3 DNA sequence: TGCAGCGTCGCTAAGACTAGCGAGATCTCCTACGAGCAGTACTTC.

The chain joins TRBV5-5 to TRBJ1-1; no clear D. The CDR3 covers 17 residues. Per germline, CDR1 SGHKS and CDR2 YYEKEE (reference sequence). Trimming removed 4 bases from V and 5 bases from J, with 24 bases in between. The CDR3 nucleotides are TGTGCCAGCAGCGTGTTGGTAGCTCTCGGGTTTAGTACTGAAGCTTTCTTT. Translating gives CASSVLVALGFSTEAFF.

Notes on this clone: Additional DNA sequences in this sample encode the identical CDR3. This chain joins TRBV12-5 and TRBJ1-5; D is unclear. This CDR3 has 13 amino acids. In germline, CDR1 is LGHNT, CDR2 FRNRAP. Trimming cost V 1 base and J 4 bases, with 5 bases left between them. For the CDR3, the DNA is TGTGCTAGTGGTTTGGGTCGAAATCAGCCCCAGCATTTT. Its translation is CASGLGRNQPQHF.

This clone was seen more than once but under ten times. CDR3 amino acids: CASSRPLGGGYEQYF. CDR3 in DNA: TGTGCCAGCAGCCGTCCGCTGGGGGGGGGCTACGAGCAGTACTTC. J is TRBJ2-7 and V is TRBV6-5; 7 bases fit TRBD2. CDR3 length equals 15 residues. Germline V gene lookup returns CDR1 MNHEY and CDR2 SVGAGI. Trimming took 6 bases from V and 3 from J; bases not matched to a gene: 11.

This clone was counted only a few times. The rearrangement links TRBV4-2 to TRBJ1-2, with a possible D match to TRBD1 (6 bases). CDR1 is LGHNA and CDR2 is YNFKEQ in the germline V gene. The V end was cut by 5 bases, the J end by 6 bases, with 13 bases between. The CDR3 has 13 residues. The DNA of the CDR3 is TGTGCCAGCAGCGCAATGAACAGGGATGGCTACACCTTC. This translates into CASSAMNRDGYTF.

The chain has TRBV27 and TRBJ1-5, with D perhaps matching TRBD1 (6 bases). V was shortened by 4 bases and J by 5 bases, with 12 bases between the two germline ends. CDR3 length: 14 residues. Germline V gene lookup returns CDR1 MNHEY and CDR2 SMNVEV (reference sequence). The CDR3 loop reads CASSSHHRDQPQHF. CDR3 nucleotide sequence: TGTGCCAGCAGTTCCCACCACAGGGATCAGCCCCAGCATTTT.

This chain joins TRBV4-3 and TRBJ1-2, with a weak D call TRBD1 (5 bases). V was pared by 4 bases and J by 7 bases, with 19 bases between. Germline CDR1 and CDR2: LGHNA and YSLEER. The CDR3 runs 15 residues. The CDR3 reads CASSLQWEGSSGYTF. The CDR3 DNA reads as TGCGCCAGCAGCCTCCAATGGGAGGGGTCTAGTGGCTACACCTTC.

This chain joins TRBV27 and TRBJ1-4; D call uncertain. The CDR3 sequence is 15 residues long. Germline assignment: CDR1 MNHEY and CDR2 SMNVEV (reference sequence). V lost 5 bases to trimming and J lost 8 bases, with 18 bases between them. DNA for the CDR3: TGTGCCAGCAGTGCTAGCCGCCCCAAAAAGGAAAAACTGTTTTTT. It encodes CASSASRPKKEKLFF.

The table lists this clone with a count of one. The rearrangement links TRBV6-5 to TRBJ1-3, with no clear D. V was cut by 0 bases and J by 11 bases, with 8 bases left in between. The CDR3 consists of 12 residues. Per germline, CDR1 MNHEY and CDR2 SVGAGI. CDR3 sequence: CASSYSIGAIYF. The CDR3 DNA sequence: TGTGCCAGCAGTTACTCGATCGGAGCCATATATTTT.

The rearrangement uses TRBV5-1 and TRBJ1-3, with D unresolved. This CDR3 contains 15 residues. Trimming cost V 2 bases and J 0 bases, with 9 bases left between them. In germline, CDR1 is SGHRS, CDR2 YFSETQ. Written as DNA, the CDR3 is TGCGCCAGCAGCTTCGGCTCGAGCTCTGGAAACACCATATATTTT. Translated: CASSFGSSSGNTIYF.

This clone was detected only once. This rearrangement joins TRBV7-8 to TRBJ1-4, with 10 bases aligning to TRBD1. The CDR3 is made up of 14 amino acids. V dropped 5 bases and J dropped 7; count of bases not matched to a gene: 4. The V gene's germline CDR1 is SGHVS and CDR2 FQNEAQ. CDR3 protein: CASSEGQGGEKLFF. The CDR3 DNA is TGTGCCAGCAGCGAAGGACAGGGGGGTGAAAAACTGTTTTTT.

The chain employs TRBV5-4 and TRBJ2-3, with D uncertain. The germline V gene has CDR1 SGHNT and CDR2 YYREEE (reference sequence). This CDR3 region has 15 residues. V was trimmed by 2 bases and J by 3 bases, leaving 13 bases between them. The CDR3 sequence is CASSLLWLATDTQYF. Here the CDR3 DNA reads TGTGCCAGCAGCTTATTGTGGCTGGCAACAGATACGCAGTATTTT.

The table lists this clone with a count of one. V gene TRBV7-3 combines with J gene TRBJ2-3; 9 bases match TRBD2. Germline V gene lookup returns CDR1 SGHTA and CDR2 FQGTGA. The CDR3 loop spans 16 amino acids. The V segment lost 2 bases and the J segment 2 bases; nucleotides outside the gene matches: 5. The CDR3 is CASSLRLAGPTDTQYF. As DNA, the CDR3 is TGTGCCAGCAGCTTACGGCTAGCGGGGCCCACAGATACGCAGTATTTT.

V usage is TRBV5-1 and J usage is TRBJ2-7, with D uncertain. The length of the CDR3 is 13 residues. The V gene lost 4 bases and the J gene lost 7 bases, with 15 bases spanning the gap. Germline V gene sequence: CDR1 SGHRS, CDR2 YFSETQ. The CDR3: CASSLERLGEQYF. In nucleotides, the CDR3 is TGCGCCAGCAGCCTGGAAAGGCTCGGAGAGCAGTACTTC. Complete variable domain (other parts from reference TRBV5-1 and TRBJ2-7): KAGVTQTPRYLIKTRGQQVTLSCSPISGHRSVSWYQQTPGQGLQFLFEYFSETQRNKGNFPGRFSGRQFSNSRSEMNVSTLELGDSALYLCASSLERLGEQYFGPGTRLTVT.

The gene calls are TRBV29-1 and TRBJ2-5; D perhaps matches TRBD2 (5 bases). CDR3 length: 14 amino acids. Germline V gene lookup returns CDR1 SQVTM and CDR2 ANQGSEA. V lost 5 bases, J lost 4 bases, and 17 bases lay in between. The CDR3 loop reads CSVRGSTRGETQYF. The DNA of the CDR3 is TGCAGCGTTCGCGGCAGTACCCGGGGAGAGACCCAGTACTTC.

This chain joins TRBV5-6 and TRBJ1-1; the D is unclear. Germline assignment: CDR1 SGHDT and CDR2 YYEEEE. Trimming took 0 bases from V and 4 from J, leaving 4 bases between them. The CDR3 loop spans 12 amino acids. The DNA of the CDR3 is TGTGCCAGCAGCTTGGCCAGCACTGAAGCTTTCTTT. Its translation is CASSLASTEAFF.

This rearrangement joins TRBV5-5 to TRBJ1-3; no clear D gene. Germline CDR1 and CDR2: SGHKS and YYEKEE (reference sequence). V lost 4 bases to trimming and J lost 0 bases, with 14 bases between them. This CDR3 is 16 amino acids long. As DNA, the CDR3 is TGTGCCAGCAGCCCTAACCCAGGAGTCTCTGGAAACACCATATATTTT. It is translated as CASSPNPGVSGNTIYF.

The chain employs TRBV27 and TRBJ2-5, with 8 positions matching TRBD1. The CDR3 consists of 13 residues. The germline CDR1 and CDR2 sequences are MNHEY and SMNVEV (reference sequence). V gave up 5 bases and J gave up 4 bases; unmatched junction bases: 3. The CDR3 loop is CASSGQGVETQYF. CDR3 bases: TGTGCCAGCAGTGGACAGGGTGTAGAGACCCAGTACTTC.

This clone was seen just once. CDR3 amino acids: CASSARLADSTYNEQFF. In DNA, the CDR3 is TGTGCCAGCAGCGCGAGACTAGCGGACTCTACCTACAATGAGCAGTTCTTC. The V gene is TRBV7-9, the J gene TRBJ2-1, with 9 bases fitting TRBD2. V was pared by 5 bases and J by 2 bases, with 10 bases of the junction left unmatched. The CDR3 contains 17 residues. Germline-derived CDR1 and CDR2 are SEHNR and FQNEAQ (reference sequence).